This T cell receptor beta chain was profiled in a study of preoperative IRX-2 immunotherapy in early breast cancer. The germline gives CDR1 SGHNT, CDR2 YENEEA. CDR3 length: 15 residues. V shed 5 bases, J shed 6 bases, and the junction held 11 bases outside the gene matches. TCRdb's copy holds only in-frame clones and misses some; the assay was immunoSEQ multiplex PCR. Here the sample spans some 35,000 clones, 82% being singletons. The treatment here: preoperative locoregional IRX-2 cytokine immunotherapy. This phase Ib study tested locoregional IRX-2 cytokine immunotherapy given before surgery. This chain connects TRBV11-3 to TRBJ1-1, with 8 bases aligning to TRBD1. Specimen: lymph node tissue, collected after IRX-2 immunotherapy. The source of this sequence is a human donor with breast cancer. Here the CDR3 DNA reads TGTGCCAGCAGCCGTCCCGGACAGGGCTCGGCTGAAGCTTTCTTT. This codes for CASSRPGQGSAEAFF.